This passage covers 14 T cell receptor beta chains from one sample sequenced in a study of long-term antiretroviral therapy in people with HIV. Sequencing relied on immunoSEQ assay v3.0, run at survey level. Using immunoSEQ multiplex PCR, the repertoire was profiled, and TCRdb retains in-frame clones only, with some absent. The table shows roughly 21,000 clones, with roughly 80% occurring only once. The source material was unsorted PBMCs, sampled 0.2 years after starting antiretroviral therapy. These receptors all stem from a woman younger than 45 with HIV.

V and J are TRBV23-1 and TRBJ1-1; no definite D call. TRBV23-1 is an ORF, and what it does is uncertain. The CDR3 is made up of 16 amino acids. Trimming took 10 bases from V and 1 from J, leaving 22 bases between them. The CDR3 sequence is CATRADLALPNTEAFF. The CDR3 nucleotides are TGCGCCACCCGAGCAGACCTCGCGTTACCGAACACTGAAGCTTTCTTT.

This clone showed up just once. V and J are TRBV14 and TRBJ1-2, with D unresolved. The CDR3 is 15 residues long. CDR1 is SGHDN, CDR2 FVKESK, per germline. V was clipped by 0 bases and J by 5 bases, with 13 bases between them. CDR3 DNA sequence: TGTGCCAGCAGCCAAGATGTGGGAACACTTTATGGCTACACCTTC. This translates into CASSQDVGTLYGYTF.

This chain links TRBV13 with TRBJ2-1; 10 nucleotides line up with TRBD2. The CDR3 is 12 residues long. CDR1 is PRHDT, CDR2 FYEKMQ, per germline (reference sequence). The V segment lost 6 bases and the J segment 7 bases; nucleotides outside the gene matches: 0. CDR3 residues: CASSSGGNEQFF. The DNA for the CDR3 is TGTGCCAGCAGTAGCGGGGGGAATGAGCAGTTCTTC. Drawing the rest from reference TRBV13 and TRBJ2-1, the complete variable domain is AAGVIQSPRHLIKEKRETATLKCYPIPRHDTVYWYQQGPGQDPQFLISFYEKMQSDKGSIPDRFSAQQFSDYHSELNMSSLELGDSALYFCASSSGGNEQFFGPGTRLTVL.

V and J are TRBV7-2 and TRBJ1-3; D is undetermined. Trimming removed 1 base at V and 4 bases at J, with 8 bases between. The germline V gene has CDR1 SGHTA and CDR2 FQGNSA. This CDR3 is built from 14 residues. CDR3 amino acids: CASSLEYSGNTIYF. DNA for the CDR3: TGTGCCAGCAGCTTAGAATATAGCGGAAACACCATATATTTT.

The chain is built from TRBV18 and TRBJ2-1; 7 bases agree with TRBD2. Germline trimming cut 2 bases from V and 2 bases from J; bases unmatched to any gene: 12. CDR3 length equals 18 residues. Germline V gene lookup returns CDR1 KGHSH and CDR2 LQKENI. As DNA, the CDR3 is TGTGCCAGCTCACCAAGACCCGCGAGGGAGGGAACCTACAATGAGCAGTTCTTC. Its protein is CASSPRPAREGTYNEQFF.

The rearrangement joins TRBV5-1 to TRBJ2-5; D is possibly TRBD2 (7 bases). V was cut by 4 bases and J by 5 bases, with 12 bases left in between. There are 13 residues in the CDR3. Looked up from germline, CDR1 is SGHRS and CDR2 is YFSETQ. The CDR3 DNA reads TGCGCCAGCAGCCTAGGGGGGGAGGAGACCCAGTACTTC. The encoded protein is CASSLGGEETQYF.

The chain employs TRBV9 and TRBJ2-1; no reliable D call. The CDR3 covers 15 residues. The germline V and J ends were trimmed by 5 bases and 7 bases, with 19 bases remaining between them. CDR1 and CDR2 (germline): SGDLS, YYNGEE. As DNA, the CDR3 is TGTGCCAGCAGGAATTCAAAGGCGGATTGGAATGAGCAGTTCTTC. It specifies CASRNSKADWNEQFF.

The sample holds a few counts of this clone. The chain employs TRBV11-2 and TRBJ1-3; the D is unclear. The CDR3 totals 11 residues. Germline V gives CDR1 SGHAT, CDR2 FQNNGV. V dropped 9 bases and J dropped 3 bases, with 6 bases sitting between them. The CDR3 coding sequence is TGTGCCAGTGCCGTTGGAAACACCATATATTTT. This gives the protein CASAVGNTIYF.

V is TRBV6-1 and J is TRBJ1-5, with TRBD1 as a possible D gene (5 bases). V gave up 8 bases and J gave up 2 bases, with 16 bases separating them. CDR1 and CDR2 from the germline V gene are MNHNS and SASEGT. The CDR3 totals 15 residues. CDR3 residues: CASRSGVGGNQPQHF. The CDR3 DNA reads TGTGCCAGCCGCTCCGGGGTGGGGGGCAATCAGCCCCAGCATTTT.

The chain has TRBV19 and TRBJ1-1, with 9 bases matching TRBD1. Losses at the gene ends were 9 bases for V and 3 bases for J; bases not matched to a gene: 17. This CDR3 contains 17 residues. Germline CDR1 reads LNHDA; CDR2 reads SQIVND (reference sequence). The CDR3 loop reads CASTLRAGTGTHTEAFF. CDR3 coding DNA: TGTGCCAGCACGCTCCGGGCTGGGACAGGGACGCACACTGAAGCTTTCTTT.

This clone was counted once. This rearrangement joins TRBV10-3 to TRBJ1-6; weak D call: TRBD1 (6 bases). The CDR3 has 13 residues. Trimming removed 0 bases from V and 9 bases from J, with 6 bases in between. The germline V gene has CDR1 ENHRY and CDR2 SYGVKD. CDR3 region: CAISESQGSPLHF. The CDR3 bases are TGTGCCATCAGTGAGTCACAGGGTTCACCCCTCCACTTT.

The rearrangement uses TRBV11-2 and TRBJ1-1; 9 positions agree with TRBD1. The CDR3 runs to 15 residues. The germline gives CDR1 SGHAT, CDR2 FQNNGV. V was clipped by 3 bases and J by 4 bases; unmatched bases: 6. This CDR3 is CASSFWDRVSTEAFF. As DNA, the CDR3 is TGTGCCAGCAGCTTTTGGGACAGGGTAAGCACTGAAGCTTTCTTT.

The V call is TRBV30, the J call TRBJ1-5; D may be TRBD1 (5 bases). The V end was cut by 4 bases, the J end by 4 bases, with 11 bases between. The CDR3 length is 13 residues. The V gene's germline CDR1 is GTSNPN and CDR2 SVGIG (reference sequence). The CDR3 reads CAWTPGRNQPQHF. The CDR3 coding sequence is TGTGCCTGGACCCCGGGACGAAATCAGCCCCAGCATTTT.

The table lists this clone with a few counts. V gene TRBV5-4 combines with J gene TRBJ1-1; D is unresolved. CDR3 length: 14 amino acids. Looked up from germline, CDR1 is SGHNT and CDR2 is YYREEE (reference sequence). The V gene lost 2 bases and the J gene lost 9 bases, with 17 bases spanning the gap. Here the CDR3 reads CASSFKTGIKKAFF. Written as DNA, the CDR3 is TGTGCCAGCAGCTTTAAAACGGGGATAAAGAAAGCTTTCTTT.